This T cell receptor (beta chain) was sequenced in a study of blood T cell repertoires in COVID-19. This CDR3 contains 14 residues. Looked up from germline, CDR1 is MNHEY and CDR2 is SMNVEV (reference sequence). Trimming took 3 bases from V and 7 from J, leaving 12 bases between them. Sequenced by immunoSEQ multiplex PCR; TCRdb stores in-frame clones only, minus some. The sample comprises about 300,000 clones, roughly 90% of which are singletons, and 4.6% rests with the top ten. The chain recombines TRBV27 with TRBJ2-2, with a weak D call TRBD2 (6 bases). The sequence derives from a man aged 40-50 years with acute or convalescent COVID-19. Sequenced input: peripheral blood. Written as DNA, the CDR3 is TGTGCCAGCAGTTTTACGGGGGTTCACGGGGAGCTGTTTTTT. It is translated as CASSFTGVHGELFF.